Sequencing of this T cell receptor beta chain was carried out in a study of T cells in localized non-small cell lung cancer. Study-level findings and limits: Only one tumor region was sequenced, so heterogeneity remains possible. It was uninvolved adjacent lung that showed the highest T cell clonality, exceeding tumor.

As regards this clone: Antigen specificity is unknown.

The CDR3 spans 17 residues. Germline values: CDR1 SNHLY, CDR2 FYNNEI. J lost 2 bases, V lost 6 bases, and 13 bases had no gene match. Sequenced by immunoSEQ multiplex PCR; TCRdb stores in-frame clones only, minus some. In the table there are 19,000 or so clones, 88% of which are singletons. Sequencing was performed on peripheral blood mononuclear cells, taken before any cancer treatment. The source of this sequence is a male donor older than 55 with stage II lung adenocarcinoma. The gene calls are TRBV2 and TRBJ1-2, with 9 bases aligning to TRBD1. The DNA of the CDR3 is TGTGCCAGCAGCTTAGAAGGAAGGACAGGGGTGAACTATGGCTACACCTTC. This gives the protein CASSLEGRTGVNYGYTF.